This T cell receptor (beta chain) appears in the sequencing data of a study of spatial heterogeneity in lung cancer. Findings and caveats of the study: One measure, the expanded intratumoral alpha and beta TCR count, tracked tumor mutation counts.

This clonotype appeared a few times. Antigen specificity is unknown. Time point described: sample taken at primary tumor resection. Researchers sequenced whole RNA taken from tumor, nontumor lung or frozen PBMC without sorting. Each CDR3 protein is one row after TCRdb ran MiXCR on the 5' RACE reads. The data hold 9,500 to 12,000 distinct CDR3 sequences, with approximately 8.7% observed a single time. The V gene end was trimmed by 6 bases and the J gene end by 5 bases; junction bases not matched to a gene: 17. The CDR3 spans 17 residues. Germline values: CDR1 MNHNS, CDR2 SASEGT. This TCR derives from a female donor with early-stage non-small cell lung cancer. The sequenced sample was lung tumor tissue, obtained at surgery. J is TRBJ2-7 and V is TRBV6-1; 9 bases map to TRBD1. This chain's CDR3 is CASRPGQGLIVGDEQYF. The CDR3 DNA reads as TGTGCCAGCAGACCGGGACAGGGCCTCATAGTGGGAGACGAGCAGTACTTC.